A selection of T cell receptor beta chains follows, all from one sample in a study of beta chain features in type 1 diabetes. Sequenced by immunoSEQ multiplex PCR; TCRdb stores in-frame clones only, minus some. The sample lists some 410,000 clones; approximately 10% were seen once. The sequenced material came from naive CD4+ T cells from blood. Receptor source: a woman aged 18-29 years in good health. CDR3s include the opening cysteine and the closing phenylalanine or tryptophan. The D gene is left open where the match is weak. For some rows the clone size is stated as once, few or many, or as a class when expanded; others skip it.

>few|11|TRBV7-2|TRBJ2-7|.
CASSVGYEQYF
TGTGCCAGCAGCGTCGGGTACGAGCAGTACTTC
>.|14|TRBV2|TRBJ1-6|TRBD1
CASSGQGVGSPLHF
TGTGCCAGCAGTGGACAGGGGGTTGGATCACCCCTCCACTTT
>few|15|TRBV7-2|TRBJ2-3|TRBD2
CASSLRAGGPDTQYF
TGTGCCAGCAGCCTCCGGGCGGGGGGTCCAGATACGCAGTATTTT
>.|15|TRBV4-3|TRBJ2-7|.
CASSQYSGSSYEQYF
TGCGCCAGCAGCCAATACTCCGGGAGCAGCTACGAGCAGTACTTC
>few|12|TRBV10-3|TRBJ2-5|.
CAISSAEETQYF
TGTGCCATCAGTTCGGCGGAAGAGACCCAGTACTTC
>many|13|TRBV29-1|TRBJ2-3|.
CSVGGVFTDTQYF
TGCAGCGTTGGGGGGGTATTCACAGATACGCAGTATTTT
>few|11|TRBV28|TRBJ2-1|.
CASSPKGWEFF
TGTGCCAGCAGCCCCAAGGGGTGGGAGTTCTTC
>.|14|TRBV7-6|TRBJ1-4|TRBD1
CASSLWDRGGKLFF
TGTGCCAGCAGCTTATGGGACAGGGGTGGAAAACTGTTTTTT
>.|13|TRBV4-1|TRBJ1-2|.
CASSQDGRDGYTF
TGCGCCAGCAGCCAAGACGGCAGGGATGGCTACACCTTC
>few|14|TRBV15|TRBJ2-1|.
CATSRGRTANEQFF
TGTGCCACCAGCAGAGGGAGGACTGCGAATGAGCAGTTCTTC
>few|14|TRBV29-1|TRBJ1-3|.
CSGTGHLSGNTIYF
TGCAGCGGGACGGGACACCTCTCTGGAAACACCATATATTTT
>.|15|TRBV18|TRBJ2-3|TRBD1
CASSLGQAGTDTQYF
TGTGCCAGCTCACTTGGACAGGCCGGCACAGATACGCAGTATTTT
>.|14|TRBV29-1|TRBJ1-1|.
CSATGQSMNTEAFF
TGCAGCGCTACTGGCCAGTCAATGAACACTGAAGCTTTCTTT
>few|16|TRBV7-2|TRBJ2-7|.
CASSLGGGVTSYEQYF
TGTGCCAGCAGCTTAGGCGGCGGGGTGACCTCCTACGAGCAGTACTTC
>few|15|TRBV5-4|TRBJ2-7|TRBD2
CASSPWASGSYEQYF
TGTGCCAGCAGCCCTTGGGCTAGCGGGTCCTACGAGCAGTACTTC
>few|14|TRBV27|TRBJ1-2|.
CASSPVGGLGGYTF
TGTGCCAGCAGCCCCGTGGGGGGGCTGGGTGGCTACACCTTC
>.|18|TRBV5-6|TRBJ2-1|TRBD2
CASSSTVPQTSGYHEQFF
TGTGCCAGCAGCTCCACCGTCCCGCAGACTAGCGGTTACCATGAGCAGTTCTTC
>.|18|TRBV11-3|TRBJ2-1|TRBD2
CASSLGTSGRASYNEQFF
TGTGCCAGCAGCCTAGGGACTAGCGGGAGGGCGTCCTACAATGAGCAGTTCTTC
>.|11|TRBV30|TRBJ2-3|.
CAGHYTDTQYF
TGTGCCGGCCATTACACAGATACGCAGTATTTT
>few|14|TRBV5-1|TRBJ2-1|TRBD2
CASSLGLAGNEQFF
TGCGCCAGCAGCTTGGGACTAGCGGGAAATGAGCAGTTCTTC
>few|16|TRBV7-2|TRBJ2-5|TRBD2
CASSLEGAGGAKTQYF
TGTGCCAGCAGCTTAGAGGGTGCGGGGGGCGCAAAGACCCAGTACTTC
>few|14|TRBV19|TRBJ2-3|.
CASRDRSPTDTQYF
TGTGCCAGTAGAGACAGGTCCCCCACAGATACGCAGTATTTT